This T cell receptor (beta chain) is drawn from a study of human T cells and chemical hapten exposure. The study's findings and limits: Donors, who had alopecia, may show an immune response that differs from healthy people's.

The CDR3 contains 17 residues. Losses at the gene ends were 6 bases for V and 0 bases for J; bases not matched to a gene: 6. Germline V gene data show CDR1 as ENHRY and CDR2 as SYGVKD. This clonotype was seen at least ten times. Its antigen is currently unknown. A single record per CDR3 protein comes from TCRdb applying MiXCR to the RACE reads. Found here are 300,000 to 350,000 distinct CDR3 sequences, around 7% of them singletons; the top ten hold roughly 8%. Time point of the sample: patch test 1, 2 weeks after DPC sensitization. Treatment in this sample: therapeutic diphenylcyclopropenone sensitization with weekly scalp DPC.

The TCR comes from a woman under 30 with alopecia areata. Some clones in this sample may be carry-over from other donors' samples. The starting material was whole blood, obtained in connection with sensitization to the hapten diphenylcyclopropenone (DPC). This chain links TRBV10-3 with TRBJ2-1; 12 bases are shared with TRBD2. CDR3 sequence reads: CAIRGGLAGPSYNEQFF. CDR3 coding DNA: TGTGCCATCAGAGGTGGACTAGCGGGGCCCTCCTACAATGAGCAGTTCTTC.